The 14 T cell receptor beta chains reported below all come from one sample, sequenced in a study of blood T cell repertoires in COVID-19. Sequencing used immunoSEQ multiplex PCR; TCRdb keeps in-frame clones, though not all of them. The table lists approximately 440,000 clones, about 91% of them singletons. The sequenced material came from peripheral blood. Receptors originate from a woman between 50 and 59 years old with COVID-19, enrolled during active disease.

In nucleotides, the CDR3 is TGTGCCAGCAGCGTAAGCCCCCAGGCAGATACGCAGTATTTT. Its translation: CASSVSPQADTQYF. The rearrangement links TRBV9 to TRBJ2-3; D is undetermined. There are 14 residues in the CDR3. V dropped 1 base and J dropped 4 bases, with 10 bases sitting between them. From germline, CDR1 is SGDLS and CDR2 YYNGEE. The whole variable domain, filled in from reference TRBV9 and TRBJ2-3, reads DSGVTQTPKHLITATGQRVTLRCSPRSGDLSVYWYQQSLDQGLQFLIQYYNGEERAKGNILERFSAQQFPDLHSELNLSSLELGDSALYFCASSVSPQADTQYFGPGTRLTVL.

The chain couples TRBV5-1 to TRBJ1-1; possibly TRBD1 for D (5 bases). Germline-derived CDR1 and CDR2 are SGHRS and YFSETQ. V was trimmed by 3 bases and J by 0 bases, leaving 9 bases between them. The CDR3 runs to 14 residues. DNA of the CDR3: TGCGCCAGCAGCTGGGGGGACTTGAACACTGAAGCTTTCTTT. This sequence encodes CASSWGDLNTEAFF.

V is TRBV5-1 and J is TRBJ2-1; 12 bases align to TRBD2. This CDR3 is 16 amino acids long. CDR1 and CDR2 (germline): SGHRS, YFSETQ. V dropped 4 bases and J dropped 8; count of bases not matched to a gene: 10. The CDR3 region is CASSPGSSGGVDEQFF. DNA for the CDR3: TGCGCCAGCAGCCCGGGCTCTAGCGGGGGGGTGGATGAGCAGTTCTTC.

The chain uses TRBV27 and TRBJ2-7; D remains unclear. This CDR3 spans 15 amino acids. Germline CDR1 reads MNHEY; CDR2 reads SMNVEV (reference sequence). Trimming took 5 bases from V and 5 from J, leaving 19 bases between them. CDR3 residues: CASSPRHASSDEQYF. The CDR3 DNA reads as TGTGCCAGCAGTCCTCGACATGCCAGCTCGGACGAGCAGTACTTC.

This sequence joins TRBV4-1 and TRBJ2-3; D unclear. Per the germline V gene, CDR1 is MGHRA and CDR2 is YSYEKL. V shed 6 bases and J shed 4 bases, with 8 bases lying between them. This CDR3 contains 12 residues. CDR3 DNA sequence: TGCGCCAGCAGTAATAGTGCAGATACGCAGTATTTT. Translation: CASSNSADTQYF.

The chain recombines TRBV3-1 (or the pseudogene TRBV3-2) with TRBJ2-2; TRBD2 matches at 13 bases. Germline CDR1 reads LGHDT; CDR2 reads YNNKEL (reference sequence). V shed 1 base, J shed 4 bases, and the junction held 3 bases outside the gene matches. The CDR3 runs to 17 residues. The CDR3 sequence: CASSQGTSGGVTGELFF. The CDR3 coding sequence is TGTGCCAGCAGCCAAGGGACTAGCGGGGGTGTCACCGGGGAGCTGTTTTTT.

This clone was counted a few times. At the DNA level, this CDR3 is encoded by other sequences in the same sample as well. The V and J genes are TRBV28 and TRBJ1-2; D uncertain. V lost 6 bases and J lost 2, with 13 bases in between. The CDR3 loop spans 14 amino acids. CDR1 MDHEN and CDR2 SYDVKM come from the germline V gene. CDR3 nucleotide sequence: TGTGCCAGCAGCTCTCTAGGTGGGAACTATGGCTACACCTTC. Protein sequence: CASSSLGGNYGYTF.

The genes are TRBV6-5 and TRBJ1-1; possible D gene TRBD1, 6 bases. CDR1 is MNHEY, CDR2 SVGAGI, per germline. The CDR3 totals 14 residues. V lost 7 bases and J lost 1, with 13 bases in between. CDR3 DNA sequence: TGTGCCAGCACTAGAAGCAGGGGGAACACTGAAGCTTTCTTT. This codes for CASTRSRGNTEAFF.

The J gene is TRBJ2-7, the V gene TRBV6-5; tentatively, D is TRBD2 (6 bases). Germline V gives CDR1 MNHEY, CDR2 SVGAGI. This CDR3 has 14 amino acids. Trimming pared 3 bases from V and 0 bases from J, leaving 9 bases between. CDR3 sequence reads: CASSYRTTSYEQYF. The CDR3 DNA reads TGTGCCAGCAGTTATCGGACTACCTCCTACGAGCAGTACTTC.

The chain links TRBV3-1 (or the pseudogene TRBV3-2) to TRBJ1-1; D may be TRBD1 (5 bases). The CDR3 has 15 amino acids. V lost 1 base, J lost 3 bases, and 12 bases lay in between. CDR1 LGHDT and CDR2 YNNKEL come from the germline V gene (reference sequence). The CDR3 coding sequence is TGTGCCAGCAGCCAAGTTGGGGGGTCCTACACTGAAGCTTTCTTT. This encodes CASSQVGGSYTEAFF.

The chain has TRBV19 and TRBJ1-2, with TRBD1 as a possible D gene (6 bases). V dropped 5 bases and J dropped 8 bases, with 15 bases sitting between them. Germline V gene data show CDR1 as LNHDA and CDR2 as SQIVND (reference sequence). The length of the CDR3 is 13 residues. The CDR3 here is CASSAQDRGGYTF. CDR3 coding DNA: TGTGCCAGTAGTGCTCAGGACAGAGGAGGCTACACCTTC. Variable domain in full (rest from reference TRBV19 and TRBJ1-2): DGGITQSPKYLFRKEGQNVTLSCEQNLNHDAMYWYRQDPGQGLRLIYYSQIVNDFQKGDIAEGYSVSREKKESFPLTVTSAQKNPTAFYLCASSAQDRGGYTFGSGTRLTVV.

This clone was observed once. The rearrangement links TRBV11-2 to TRBJ1-4; D uncertain. Germline CDR1 and CDR2: SGHAT and FQNNGV. V was pared by 5 bases and J by 8 bases, with 18 bases between. This CDR3 is 15 amino acids long. CDR3: CASSEEAAAQEKLFF. The CDR3 nucleotides are TGTGCCAGCAGCGAAGAGGCGGCAGCTCAGGAAAAACTGTTTTTT.

The rearrangement links TRBV18 to TRBJ1-1, with D tentatively TRBD1 (6 bases). The ends were cut back, 2 bases at V and 6 bases at J, with 13 bases in the middle. CDR3 length: 14 residues. Germline loops: CDR1 KGHSH, CDR2 LQKENI. This CDR3 is CASSPRGSIPEAFF. The CDR3 DNA reads TGTGCCAGCTCACCAAGGGGGAGTATCCCTGAAGCTTTCTTT.

The rearrangement uses TRBV5-1 and TRBJ2-5; D ambiguous. V was cut by 4 bases and J by 1 base, with 5 bases left in between. The length of the CDR3 is 12 residues. CDR1 is SGHRS and CDR2 is YFSETQ in the germline V gene. The CDR3 nucleotides are TGCGCCAGCAGCCTACCCCAAGAGACCCAGTACTTC. This codes for CASSLPQETQYF.